The 30 T cell receptor beta chains in this list originate from one sample, sequenced in a study of blood T cell repertoires in COVID-19. Measured with immunoSEQ multiplex PCR; TCRdb has only the in-frame clones, and not every one. The data contain roughly 350,000 clones, about 89% of them singletons. The sequenced sample consisted of peripheral blood. These receptors were obtained from a woman aged 30 to 39 with COVID-19, enrolled during active disease.

The rearrangement uses TRBV6-1 and TRBJ2-2; no clear D. Germline assignment: CDR1 MNHNS and CDR2 SASEGT. The CDR3 is 14 residues long. V dropped 7 bases and J dropped 3 bases, with 12 bases sitting between them. CDR3 in DNA: TGTGCCAGCAAAGTGGCCTCTTACACCGGGGAGCTGTTTTTT. It translates to CASKVASYTGELFF.

The gene calls are TRBV5-8 and TRBJ2-7; D is possibly TRBD2 (6 bases). The V gene's germline CDR1 is SGHTS and CDR2 YDEGEE. The V and J ends lost 2 bases and 6 bases respectively, with 21 bases between them. The CDR3 is made up of 16 amino acids. The CDR3 region is CASSFGELEEGLEQYF. The CDR3 bases are TGTGCCAGCAGCTTTGGGGAACTAGAGGAGGGCCTCGAGCAGTACTTC.

The chain carries TRBV5-4 and TRBJ1-2; D is undetermined. The CDR3 covers 15 residues. Germline CDR1 SGHNT, CDR2 YYREEE (reference sequence). Trimming took 0 bases from V and 8 from J, leaving 17 bases between them. CDR3: CASSLVQASSSGYTF. The CDR3, as DNA: TGTGCCAGCAGCTTGGTCCAGGCCAGCTCTTCAGGCTACACCTTC. Full variable domain (outside the CDR3, taken from reference TRBV5-4 and TRBJ1-2): ETGVTQSPTHLIKTRGQQVTLRCSSQSGHNTVSWYQQALGQGPQFIFQYYREEENGRGNFPPRFSGLQFPNYSSELNVNALELDDSALYLCASSLVQASSSGYTFGSGTRLTVV.

This sequence joins TRBV6-5 and TRBJ2-1; the match to TRBD2 covers 8 bases. Germline CDR1 reads MNHEY; CDR2 reads SVGAGI. V dropped 4 bases and J dropped 8; count of bases not matched to a gene: 7. This CDR3 has 14 amino acids. In DNA, the CDR3 is TGTGCCAGCAGTTCCGAGCGGGAGTGGGATGAGCAGTTCTTC. It is translated as CASSSEREWDEQFF.

This rearrangement joins TRBV21-1 to TRBJ1-1; the tabulated D call, TRBD1, remains unverified against the DNA. TRBV21-1 is reported as a pseudogene. There are 20 residues in the CDR3. The CDR3 region is CASSKAETGGAHTMNTEAFF. Written as DNA, the CDR3 is TGTGCCAGCAGCAAAGCAGAGACAGGGGGCGCTCACACTATGAACACTGAAGCTTTCTTT.

This clone was detected a few times. CDR3 in amino acids: CASSRMGGNFGNQPQHF. The CDR3 coding sequence is TGTGCCAGCAGCCGTATGGGAGGGAATTTCGGCAATCAGCCCCAGCATTTT. The V call is TRBV27, the J call TRBJ1-5; the D is unclear. The CDR3 extends over 17 amino acids. Germline-derived CDR1 and CDR2 are MNHEY and SMNVEV (reference sequence). The ends were cut back, 6 bases at V and 2 bases at J, with 20 bases in the middle.

The V call is TRBV29-1, the J call TRBJ2-2; D might be TRBD1 (5 bases). V gave up 7 bases and J gave up 4 bases, with 13 bases separating them. The CDR3 runs 13 residues. From germline, CDR1 is SQVTM and CDR2 ANQGSEA. CDR3 in amino acids: CSATQGGTGELFF. The CDR3 DNA follows: TGCAGCGCAACTCAGGGCGGCACCGGGGAGCTGTTTTTT.

The J gene is TRBJ1-1, the V gene TRBV30; D is uncertain. V lost 3 bases and J lost 4, with 6 bases in between. Germline V gene lookup returns CDR1 GTSNPN and CDR2 SVGIG (reference sequence). This CDR3 contains 11 residues. CDR3 loop: CAWRESTEAFF. DNA of the CDR3: TGTGCCTGGAGGGAGAGCACTGAAGCTTTCTTT.

The rearrangement uses TRBV12-3 or TRBV12-4 and TRBJ1-1, with D tentatively TRBD1 (5 bases). Between the trimmed V and J ends, which lost 5 bases and 4 bases, there was a span of 11 bases. The CDR3 is 13 amino acids. CDR3 residues: CASSPGGGTEAFF. The CDR3 nucleotides are TGTGCCAGCAGTCCCGGGGGAGGCACTGAAGCTTTCTTT.

The V call is TRBV27, the J call TRBJ2-1, with TRBD2 matching over 10 bases. Germline V gene lookup returns CDR1 MNHEY and CDR2 SMNVEV (reference sequence). CDR3 length: 15 residues. J lost 2 bases, V lost 7 bases, and 5 bases had no gene match. The CDR3 loop is CASKESGRAYNEQFF. CDR3 nucleotide sequence: TGTGCCAGCAAAGAGAGCGGGAGGGCCTACAATGAGCAGTTCTTC.

This clone was counted a single time. The same CDR3 is also encoded by other DNA sequences in this sample. The V and J genes are TRBV20-1 and TRBJ2-7; no reliable D call. This CDR3 has 10 residues. Trimming left V 5 bases short and J 3 bases short, with 5 bases between. Germline assignment: CDR1 DFQATT and CDR2 SNEGSKA (reference sequence). This CDR3 reads CSASIYEQYF. The CDR3 bases are TGCAGTGCTTCCATCTACGAGCAGTACTTC.

The chain recombines TRBV30 with TRBJ1-1; TRBD1 matches at 9 bases. CDR3 length: 14 residues. Losses at the gene ends were 5 bases for V and 3 bases for J; bases not matched to a gene: 7. Germline values: CDR1 GTSNPN, CDR2 SVGIG (reference sequence). CDR3 sequence (DNA): TGTGCCTGGGGCCCCGGACAGGGGTACACTGAAGCTTTCTTT. This translates into CAWGPGQGYTEAFF.

This chain uses TRBV7-9 with TRBJ1-4, with D perhaps matching TRBD1 (6 bases). V was shortened by 4 bases and J by 0 bases, with 9 bases between the two germline ends. The CDR3 totals 15 residues. In germline, CDR1 is SEHNR, CDR2 FQNEAQ (reference sequence). CDR3 amino acids: CASSSRGSTNEKLFF. The CDR3 region has the DNA TGTGCCAGCAGCTCCAGGGGTTCAACTAATGAAAAACTGTTTTTT. Using reference TRBV7-9 and TRBJ1-4 for the parts outside the CDR3, the full variable domain is DTGVSQNPRHKITKRGQNVTFRCDPISEHNRLYWYRQTLGQGPEFLTYFQNEAQLEKSRLLSDRFSAERPKGSFSTLEIQRTEQGDSAMYLCASSSRGSTNEKLFFGSGTQLSVL.

This clone appeared once. The V and J genes are TRBV3-1 (or the pseudogene TRBV3-2) and TRBJ2-1; a weak D match, TRBD1 (6 bases). From germline, CDR1 is LGHDT and CDR2 YNNKEL (reference sequence). The CDR3 loop spans 16 amino acids. V was clipped by 4 bases and J by 4 bases, with 17 bases between them. In DNA form, the CDR3 reads TGTGCCAGCAGCCCCCTTCCCTCGACAGGATACAATGAGCAGTTCTTC. It translates to CASSPLPSTGYNEQFF.

The genes are TRBV20-1 and TRBJ2-1, with 10 bases fitting TRBD2. Germline V CDR1 and CDR2: DFQATT, SNEGSKA (reference sequence). This CDR3 spans 13 amino acids. Losses at the gene ends were 3 bases for V and 8 bases for J; bases not matched to a gene: 4. The CDR3 DNA is TGCAGTGCTAGTTCTAGCGGGAGCGATGAGCAGTTCTTC. Translating it yields CSASSSGSDEQFF.

The chain joins TRBV28 to TRBJ1-5; no clear D. V gave up 4 bases and J gave up 2 bases, with 12 bases separating them. The CDR3 extends over 15 amino acids. The germline CDR1 and CDR2 sequences are MDHEN and SYDVKM. CDR3 region: CASSSLSLGNQPQHF. The CDR3 coding sequence is TGTGCCAGCAGTTCCCTCAGTCTTGGCAATCAGCCCCAGCATTTT.

This clone was counted between two and nine times. The chain combines TRBV5-8 with TRBJ2-1; 7 nucleotides align to TRBD1. The trim removed 4 bases at V and 4 bases at J, leaving 5 bases unmatched. Germline CDR1 is SGHTS and CDR2 is YDEGEE. CDR3 length equals 14 residues. In DNA form, the CDR3 reads TGTGCCAGCAGCGACCGGGACAGATACAATGAGCAGTTCTTC. Protein sequence: CASSDRDRYNEQFF.

The rearrangement joins TRBV9 to TRBJ2-3, with TRBD2 matching over 10 bases. The CDR3 contains 17 residues. With V trimmed by 0 bases and J by 3 bases, 7 bases remained unmatched. The germline V gene encodes CDR1 SGDLS and CDR2 YYNGEE. Written as DNA, the CDR3 is TGTGCCAGCAGCGTAGATTTAGCGGGAGGTTTAACAGATACGCAGTATTTT. Its protein is CASSVDLAGGLTDTQYF.

The chain links TRBV4-2 to TRBJ2-2, with 11 nucleotides matching TRBD2. V was clipped by 0 bases and J by 0 bases; unmatched bases: 0. The germline V gene has CDR1 LGHNA and CDR2 YNFKEQ. The CDR3 covers 17 residues. The CDR3 region is CASSQEGLAANTGELFF. CDR3 DNA: TGTGCCAGCAGCCAAGAGGGACTAGCGGCGAACACCGGGGAGCTGTTTTTT.

J is TRBJ2-7 and V is TRBV15, with 7 bases fitting TRBD2. Trimming at V came to 5 bases and at J to 0 bases, leaving 7 bases not matched to a gene. Germline CDR1 LNHNV, CDR2 YYDKDF (reference sequence). This CDR3 region has 15 residues. As DNA, the CDR3 is TGTGCCACCAGCCAAGAGCGGGGAAGCTCCTACGAGCAGTACTTC. Translation: CATSQERGSSYEQYF.

This clone was seen only a few times. The chain has TRBV6-1 and TRBJ1-5; maybe TRBD1 (5 bases). Germline CDR1 reads MNHNS; CDR2 reads SASEGT. V was clipped by 2 bases and J by 7 bases, with 18 bases between them. The CDR3 length is 16 residues. The CDR3, as DNA: TGTGCCAGCAGTGAATGGGGGAGGGGAAGTGAGCAGCCCCAGCATTTT. It codes for CASSEWGRGSEQPQHF.

This chain joins TRBV19 and TRBJ1-2, with 7 bases aligning to TRBD1. This CDR3 is 13 amino acids long. V was clipped by 4 bases and J by 7 bases; unmatched bases: 6. The V gene's germline CDR1 is LNHDA and CDR2 SQIVND (reference sequence). The CDR3 spells CASSTTGAAGYTF. CDR3 nucleotides: TGTGCCAGTAGTACCACAGGGGCTGCTGGCTACACCTTC.

The chain carries TRBV6-5 and TRBJ1-4; tentatively, D is TRBD1 (5 bases). The ends were cut back, 7 bases at V and 2 bases at J, with 11 bases in the middle. CDR3 length equals 14 residues. The germline V gene has CDR1 MNHEY and CDR2 SVGAGI. The CDR3 coding sequence is TGTGCCAGCACCCCAGGGTACACTAATGAAAAACTGTTTTTT. It specifies CASTPGYTNEKLFF.

Here the CDR3 DNA reads TGTGCCAGCAGGCCGGGACAGGGGTACGCCGGGGAGCTGTTTTTT. This encodes CASRPGQGYAGELFF. The chain uses TRBV7-3 and TRBJ2-2; 10 nucleotides line up with TRBD1. The CDR3 runs to 15 residues. After removal of 6 bases from V and 6 bases from J, the junction contained 7 bases not matched to a gene. Germline CDR1 reads SGHTA; CDR2 reads FQGTGA.

This clone was seen a single time. The V and J genes are TRBV5-1 and TRBJ1-2, with D perhaps matching TRBD1 (6 bases). Deletions cut 5 bases from V and 3 bases from J, with 20 bases between. CDR3 size: 16 residues. The germline gives CDR1 SGHRS, CDR2 YFSETQ. The CDR3 here is CASSSGQGRSYYGYTF. The CDR3 DNA reads TGCGCCAGCAGTTCCGGGCAGGGGCGGTCTTACTATGGCTACACCTTC.

The chain couples TRBV11-2 to TRBJ2-3; a weak D match, TRBD1 (6 bases). Trimming cost V 4 bases and J 2 bases, with 10 bases left between them. This CDR3 has 14 amino acids. Per the germline V gene, CDR1 is SGHAT and CDR2 is FQNNGV. CDR3 residues: CASSWGPDTDTQYF. CDR3 nucleotide sequence: TGTGCCAGCAGCTGGGGGCCCGACACAGATACGCAGTATTTT.

The rearrangement uses TRBV28 and TRBJ2-1; possible D gene TRBD1, 6 bases. Germline V CDR1 and CDR2: MDHEN, SYDVKM. The CDR3 totals 16 residues. V lost 3 bases to trimming and J lost 6 bases, with 18 bases between them. CDR3 nucleotides: TGTGCCAGCAGTTTTTCCGGGCTACAGGGCTTCAATGAGCAGTTCTTC. Translation gives CASSFSGLQGFNEQFF.

The chain employs TRBV29-1 and TRBJ1-2; D not certain. CDR3 length equals 12 residues. Trimming took off 6 bases at V and 3 bases at J, with 11 bases between the two ends. Looked up from germline, CDR1 is SQVTM and CDR2 is ANQGSEA. The CDR3 here is CSVRTDYYGYTF. CDR3 nucleotide sequence: TGCAGCGTCCGGACTGACTACTATGGCTACACCTTC.

The chain carries TRBV18 and TRBJ2-4; possibly TRBD2 for D (6 bases). Germline CDR1 is KGHSH and CDR2 is LQKENI. V lost 4 bases and J lost 1, with 20 bases in between. CDR3 length equals 18 residues. CDR3 nucleotides: TGTGCCAGCTCACTAGTGGAGGAGGGAAGTGTGGCCAAAAACATTCAGTACTTC. Protein sequence: CASSLVEEGSVAKNIQYF.

V is TRBV20-1 and J is TRBJ1-1; tentatively, D is TRBD1 (6 bases). V was trimmed by 3 bases and J by 7 bases, leaving 12 bases between them. The CDR3 is 12 residues long. Per germline, CDR1 DFQATT and CDR2 SNEGSKA (reference sequence). CDR3 protein: CSASAGQGEAFF. For the CDR3, the DNA is TGCAGTGCTAGTGCGGGACAAGGTGAAGCTTTCTTT.